Given below is one TCR beta chain in context. This record belongs to a study of long-term antiretroviral therapy in people with HIV. V shed 9 bases and J 1 base; nucleotides not matched to a gene: 4. The CDR3 extends over 13 amino acids. Per germline, CDR1 MNHNS and CDR2 SASEGT. Survey level was the resolution at which the v3.0 immunoSEQ assay ran. Repertoires were generated with immunoSEQ multiplex PCR, while TCRdb's copy carries only in-frame clones and drops some. This table holds roughly 28,000 clones, 80% found once. The receptor was derived from a man aged 35 to 55 with HIV. Material: unsorted PBMCs, obtained 0.3 years after starting antiretroviral therapy. The genes are TRBV6-1 and TRBJ2-7, with 9 nucleotides matching TRBD1. Here the CDR3 DNA reads TGTGCCAGTGCCGGGACAGGGTCCTACGAGCAGTACTTC. Its protein is CASAGTGSYEQYF.